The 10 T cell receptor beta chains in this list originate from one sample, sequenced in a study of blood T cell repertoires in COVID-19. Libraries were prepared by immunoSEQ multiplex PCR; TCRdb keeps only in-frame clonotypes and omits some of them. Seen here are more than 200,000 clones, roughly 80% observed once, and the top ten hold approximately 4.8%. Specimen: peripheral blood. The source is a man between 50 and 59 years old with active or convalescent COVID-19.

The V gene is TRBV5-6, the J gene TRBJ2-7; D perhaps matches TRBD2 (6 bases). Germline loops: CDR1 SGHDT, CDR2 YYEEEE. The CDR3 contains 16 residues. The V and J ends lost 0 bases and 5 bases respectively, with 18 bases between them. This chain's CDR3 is CASSLDLGGVSDEQYF. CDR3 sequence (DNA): TGTGCCAGCAGCTTGGACCTCGGGGGAGTTAGCGACGAGCAGTACTTC.

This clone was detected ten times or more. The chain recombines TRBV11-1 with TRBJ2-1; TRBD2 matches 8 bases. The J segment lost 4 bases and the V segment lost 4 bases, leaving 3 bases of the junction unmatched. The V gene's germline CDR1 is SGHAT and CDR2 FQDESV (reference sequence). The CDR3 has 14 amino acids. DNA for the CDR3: TGTGCCAGCAGCTCCGGGACTAGGTACAATGAGCAGTTCTTC. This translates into CASSSGTRYNEQFF.

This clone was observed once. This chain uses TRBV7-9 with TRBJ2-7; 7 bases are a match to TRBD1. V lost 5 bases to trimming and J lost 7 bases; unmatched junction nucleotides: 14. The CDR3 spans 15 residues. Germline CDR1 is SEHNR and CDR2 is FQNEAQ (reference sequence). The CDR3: CASSPRQGETEEQYF. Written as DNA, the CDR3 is TGTGCCAGCAGCCCCAGACAGGGTGAAACTGAGGAGCAGTACTTC.

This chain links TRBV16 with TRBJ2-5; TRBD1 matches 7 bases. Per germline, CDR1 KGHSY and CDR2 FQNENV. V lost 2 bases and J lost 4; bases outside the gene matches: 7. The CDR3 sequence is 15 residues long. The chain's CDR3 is CASSQRRQGRETQYF. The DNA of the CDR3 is TGTGCCAGCAGCCAACGGAGACAGGGCCGAGAGACCCAGTACTTC.

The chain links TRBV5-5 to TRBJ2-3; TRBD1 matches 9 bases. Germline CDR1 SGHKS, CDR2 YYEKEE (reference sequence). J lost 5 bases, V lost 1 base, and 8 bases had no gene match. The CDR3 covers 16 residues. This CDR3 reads CASSLRGQGLLDTQYF. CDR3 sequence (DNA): TGTGCCAGCAGCTTGAGGGGACAGGGTCTTTTAGATACGCAGTATTTT.

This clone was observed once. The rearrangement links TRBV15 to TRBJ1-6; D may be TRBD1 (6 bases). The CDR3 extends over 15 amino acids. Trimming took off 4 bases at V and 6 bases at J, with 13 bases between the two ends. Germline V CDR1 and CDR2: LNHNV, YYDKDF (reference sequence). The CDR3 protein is CATSMDRVSNSPLHF. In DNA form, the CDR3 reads TGTGCCACCAGCATGGACAGAGTATCTAATTCACCCCTCCACTTT.

CDR3 sequence (DNA): TGTGCCAGCAGCCAAGATTTACGGGGGGGCAGAGATACGCAGTATTTT. Its translation is CASSQDLRGGRDTQYF. This rearrangement joins TRBV4-2 to TRBJ2-3; 8 bases align to TRBD2. Germline lookup yields CDR1 LGHNA and CDR2 YNFKEQ. V lost 0 bases to trimming and J lost 5 bases; unmatched junction nucleotides: 7. The CDR3 length is 16 residues.

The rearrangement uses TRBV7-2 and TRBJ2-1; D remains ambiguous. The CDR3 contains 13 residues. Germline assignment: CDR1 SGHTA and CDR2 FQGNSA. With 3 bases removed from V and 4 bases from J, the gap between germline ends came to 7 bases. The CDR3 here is CASSFFSYNEQFF. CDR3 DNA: TGTGCCAGCAGCTTTTTCAGTTACAATGAGCAGTTCTTC.

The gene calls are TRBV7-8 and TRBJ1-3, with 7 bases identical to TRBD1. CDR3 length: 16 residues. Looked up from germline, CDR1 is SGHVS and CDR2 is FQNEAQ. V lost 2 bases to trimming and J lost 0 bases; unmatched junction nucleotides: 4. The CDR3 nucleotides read TGTGCCAGCAGCTTAACGAGGACAGGCTCTGGAAACACCATATATTTT. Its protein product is CASSLTRTGSGNTIYF.

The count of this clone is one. CDR3 region: CASSTTGSGGPGQFF. The CDR3 DNA is TGTGCCAGCAGTACAACGGGTAGCGGGGGGCCCGGGCAGTTCTTC. The V gene is TRBV6-5, the J gene TRBJ2-1; 10 bases agree with TRBD2. The length of the CDR3 is 15 residues. The germline CDR1 and CDR2 sequences are MNHEY and SVGAGI. J gave up 12 bases and V 5 bases, and 13 bases lay outside the gene matches.